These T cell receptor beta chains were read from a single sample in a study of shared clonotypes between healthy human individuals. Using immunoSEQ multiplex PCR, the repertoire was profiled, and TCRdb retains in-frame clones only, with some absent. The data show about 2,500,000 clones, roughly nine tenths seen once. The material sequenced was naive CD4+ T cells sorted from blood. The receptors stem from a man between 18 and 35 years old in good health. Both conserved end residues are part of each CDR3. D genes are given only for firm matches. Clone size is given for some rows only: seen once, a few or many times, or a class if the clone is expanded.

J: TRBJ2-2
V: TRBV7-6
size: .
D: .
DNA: TGTGCCAGCAGCCCAAGGGGCGGAGCGAACACCGGGGAGCTGTTTTTT
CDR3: CASSPRGGANTGELFF

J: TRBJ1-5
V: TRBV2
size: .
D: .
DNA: TGTGCCAGCACCCCCAACAGAAATCAGCCCCAGCATTTT
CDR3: CASTPNRNQPQHF

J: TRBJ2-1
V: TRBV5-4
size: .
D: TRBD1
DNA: TGTGCCAGCAGCTGGAAGCAGGGACAGGATGAGCAGTTCTTC
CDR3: CASSWKQGQDEQFF

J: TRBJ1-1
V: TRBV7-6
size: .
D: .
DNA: TGTGCCAGCAGTCCCACGAGCGGGGTGGGGACTGAAGCTTTCTTT
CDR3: CASSPTSGVGTEAFF

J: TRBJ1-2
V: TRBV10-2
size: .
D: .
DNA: TGCGCCAGCAGTGAGTCGGTTACGAGGAACCAAAACTATGGCTACACCTTC
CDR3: CASSESVTRNQNYGYTF

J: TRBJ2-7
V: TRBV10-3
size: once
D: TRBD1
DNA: TGTGCCATCAGTGAGTCGCTCACAGGGGCCTACGAGCAGTACTTC
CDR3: CAISESLTGAYEQYF

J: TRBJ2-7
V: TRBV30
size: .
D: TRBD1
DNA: TGTGCCTGGAGTGCAGGGACAGAGGGCGAGCAGTACTTC
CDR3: CAWSAGTEGEQYF

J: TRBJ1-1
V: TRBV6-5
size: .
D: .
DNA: TGTGTCACCAGGCGGAACACTGAAGCTTTCTTT
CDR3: CVTRRNTEAFF

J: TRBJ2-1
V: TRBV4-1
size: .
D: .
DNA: TGCGCCAGCAGCCATAGTCCAACCCGGGATGAGCAGTTCTTC
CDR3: CASSHSPTRDEQFF

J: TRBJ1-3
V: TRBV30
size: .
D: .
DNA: TGTGCCTGGAGTGTTGGAAGGGGAGCGAGCACCATATATTTT
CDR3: CAWSVGRGASTIYF

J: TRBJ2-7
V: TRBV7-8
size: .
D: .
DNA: TGTGCCAGCAGCCCAGCGCTTGAGCAGTACTTC
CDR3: CASSPALEQYF

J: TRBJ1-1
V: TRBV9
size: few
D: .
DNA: TGTGCCAGCAGCGTAGAAGGCACATCCGCGGCGAACACTGAAGCTTTCTTT
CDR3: CASSVEGTSAANTEAFF

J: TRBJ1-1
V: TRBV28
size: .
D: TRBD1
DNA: TGTGCCAGCAGTTCCCCACTGGGGACAGGGAAGACTGAAGCTTTCTTT
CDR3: CASSSPLGTGKTEAFF

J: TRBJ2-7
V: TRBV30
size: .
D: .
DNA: TGTGCCTGGATAGGGCCTCAGGGGTCATACGAGCAGTACTTC
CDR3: CAWIGPQGSYEQYF

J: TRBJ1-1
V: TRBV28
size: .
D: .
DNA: TGTGCCAGCAGTTTAATGACAGCCGTAATGAACACTGAAGCTTTCTTT
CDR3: CASSLMTAVMNTEAFF

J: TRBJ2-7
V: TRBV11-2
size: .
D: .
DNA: TGTGCCAGCAGCTCCTACGGGGGAACCTACGAGCAGTACTTC
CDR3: CASSSYGGTYEQYF

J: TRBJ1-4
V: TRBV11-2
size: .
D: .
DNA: TGTGCCAGCAGCCGTAAAGGCGGTAGGGGTCGGACTAATGAAAAACTGTTTTTT
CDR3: CASSRKGGRGRTNEKLFF

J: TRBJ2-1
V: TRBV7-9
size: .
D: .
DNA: TGTGCCAGCAGCCCCCGGGGCCAACCCTACAATGAGCAGTTCTTC
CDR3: CASSPRGQPYNEQFF

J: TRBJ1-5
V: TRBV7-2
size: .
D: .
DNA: TGTGCCAGCAGCGCAGAACCAGGACCCGAGCATTTT
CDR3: CASSAEPGPEHF

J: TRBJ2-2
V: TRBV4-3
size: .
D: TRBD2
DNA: TGCGCCAGCAGCCGCAGCGGGAGGGACCCCGGGGAGCTGTTTTTT
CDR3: CASSRSGRDPGELFF

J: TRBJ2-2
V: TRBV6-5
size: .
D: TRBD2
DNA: TGTGCCAGCAGTTCCTTTAGCGGGGGTGACACCGGGGAGCTGTTTTTT
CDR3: CASSSFSGGDTGELFF

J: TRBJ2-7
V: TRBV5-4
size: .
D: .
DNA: TGTGCCAGCAGCTCCACGGCCCCCTCCTACGAGCAGTACTTC
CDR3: CASSSTAPSYEQYF

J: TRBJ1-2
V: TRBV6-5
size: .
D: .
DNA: TGTGCCAGCAGTTACTCCGCCGGGACAAGTTATGGCTACACCTTC
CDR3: CASSYSAGTSYGYTF

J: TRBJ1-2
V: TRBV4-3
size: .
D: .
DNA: TGCGCCAGCAGCCAAGTGGCCGCCGTTAACTATGGCTACACCTTC
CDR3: CASSQVAAVNYGYTF

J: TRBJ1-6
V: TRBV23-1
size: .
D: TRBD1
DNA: TGCGCCAGCAGGAAGACAGGGGGCTTGAATTCACCCCTCCACTTT
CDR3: CASRKTGGLNSPLHF

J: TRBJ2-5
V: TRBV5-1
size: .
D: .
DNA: TGCGCCAGCAGCTTTTCACAAGTCCAAGAGACCCAGTACTTC
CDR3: CASSFSQVQETQYF

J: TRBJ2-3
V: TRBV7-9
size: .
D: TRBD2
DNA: TGTGCCAGCAGTTCCTTGAGAGCGGGAGGGTCCACAGATACGCAGTATTTT
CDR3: CASSSLRAGGSTDTQYF

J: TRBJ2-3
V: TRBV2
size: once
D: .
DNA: TGCGCCAGCAGTGCGATAGAAAATACGCAGTATTTT
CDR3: CASSAIENTQYF

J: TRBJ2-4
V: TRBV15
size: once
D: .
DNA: TGTGCCACCAGCAGAGATCGGAGCATTCAGTACTTC
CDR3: CATSRDRSIQYF

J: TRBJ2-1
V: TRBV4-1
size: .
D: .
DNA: TGCGCCAGCAGCCAAGACCCTAGCGTCTACTACAATGAGCAGTTCTTC
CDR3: CASSQDPSVYYNEQFF

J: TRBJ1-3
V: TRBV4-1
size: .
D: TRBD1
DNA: TGCGCCAGCAGCCAAGAGGGACCCGGGACAGGTGGAGGAAACACCATATATTTT
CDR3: CASSQEGPGTGGGNTIYF

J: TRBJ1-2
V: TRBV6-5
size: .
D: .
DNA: TGTGCCAGCAGTTACTCGACCGTAATAGGGCTTGGCTACACCTTC
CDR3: CASSYSTVIGLGYTF